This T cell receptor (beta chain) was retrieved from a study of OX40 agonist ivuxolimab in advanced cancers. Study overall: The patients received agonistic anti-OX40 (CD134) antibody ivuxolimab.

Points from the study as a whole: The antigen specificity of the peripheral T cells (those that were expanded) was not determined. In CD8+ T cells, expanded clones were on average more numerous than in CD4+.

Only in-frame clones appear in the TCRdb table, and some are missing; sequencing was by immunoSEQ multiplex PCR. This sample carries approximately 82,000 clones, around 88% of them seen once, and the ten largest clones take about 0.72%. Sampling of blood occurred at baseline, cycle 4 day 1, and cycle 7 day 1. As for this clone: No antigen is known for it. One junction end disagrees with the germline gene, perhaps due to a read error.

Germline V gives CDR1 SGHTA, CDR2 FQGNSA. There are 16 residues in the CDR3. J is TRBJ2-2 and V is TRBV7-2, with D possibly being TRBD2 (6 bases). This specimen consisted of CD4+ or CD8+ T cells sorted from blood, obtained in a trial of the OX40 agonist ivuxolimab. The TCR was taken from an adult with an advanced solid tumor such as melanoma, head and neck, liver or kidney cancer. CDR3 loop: CASQTAASVKHRGAVF. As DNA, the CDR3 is TGTGCCAGCCAGACCGCGGCTAGCGTCAAACACCGGGGAGCTGTTTTT.